Listed here is a single TCR beta chain. Its antigen is currently not known. No qualities accompany the bases; no much larger clone lies one base away. This specimen comes from a study of OX40 agonist ivuxolimab in advanced cancers. Describing the broader study: Ivuxolimab, which targeted the costimulatory receptor OX40 (CD134), was an agonistic, fully human IgG2 monoclonal antibody. Intravenous ivuxolimab was administered to patients every 2 weeks at six dose levels: 0.01, 0.1, 0.3, 1.5, 3 and 10 mg/kg. Of the approximately 50 patients in dose escalation, around 19 had hepatocellular carcinoma, approximately 15 had melanoma, 9 had renal cell carcinoma and 9 had head and neck cancer. In the dose-escalation cohort, 82.7% of patients were male, and the mean age was about 55 years, with a range of about 23 to 90. Prior anti-PD-1, anti-PD-L1 or anti-CTLA-4 therapy was permitted, and 35% to 40% of dose-escalation patients had received checkpoint inhibitors. Three dose-escalation patients achieved partial responses, one with hepatocellular carcinoma and two with cutaneous melanoma. Peripheral TCRbeta sequencing was intended to test whether TCR sequence diversity was altered and clonal T-cell expansion was caused by ivuxolimab. The monotherapy dose-escalation portion (N of about 50 patients) of the phase I ivuxolimab trial is reported in the paper.

The trial excluded patients who had a history of autoimmune disease or were on systemic immunosuppression. Peripheral blood for TCR sequencing was collected from all dose cohorts at baseline, on cycle 4 day 1, and on cycle 7 day 1. Samples were obtained from an open-label, multicenter, first-in-human phase I dose-escalation trial of ivuxolimab. Adults with locally advanced or metastatic melanoma, renal cell, hepatocellular, or head and neck squamous cell carcinoma were enrolled in the trial. Before TCR sequencing, CD4+ and CD8+ T cells were separately sorted from peripheral blood. Findings and caveats that apply to the study as a whole: At doses from 0.1 to 3.0 mg/kg, clonal expansion was seen in both CD4+ and CD8+ blood T cells between baseline and week 6. Low levels of normalized T-cell clonal expansion were also seen in some patients who did not respond. After ivuxolimab, expanded clones were on average more numerous among CD8+ T cells than among CD4+ T cells. In the 0.1-3.0 mg/kg groups, partial responders had among the lowest normalized peripheral clonal expansion, particularly in CD8+ T cells. The antigen specificity of the peripheral T cells that underwent clonal expansion was not determined.

Genomic DNA was extracted from sorted cells for sequencing of the TCRbeta CDR3 region. The immunoSEQ Assay was used for sequencing of TCRbeta CDR3 regions. TCRdb re-hosts the immuneACCESS table, in-frame sequences only. Its copies lack some clones; in the studies checked, an unresolved V gene accounts for under half of them, and the cause for the rest is not known. The table for this sample lists about 7,200 clones; nearly 75% of them were counted only once. Around a quarter of the sample belongs to the ten largest clones. Reading from cysteine to phenylalanine, the CDR3 counts 15 amino acids. CDR3 DNA is the only sequence kept; it has 45 bases, read in frame from the first base. V is shortened by 3 bases, J by 1 base, and the region joining them spans 12 bases. The germline V gene (reference sequence) provides CDR1 SEHNR and CDR2 FQNEAQ.

The TCR comes from an adult with an advanced solid tumor such as melanoma, head and neck, liver or kidney cancer. The sequencing here drew on CD4+ or CD8+ T cells sorted from blood, taken in a trial of the OX40 agonist ivuxolimab. The chain is encoded by TRBV7-9 joined to TRBJ1-2; the D gene assignment is ambiguous. CDR3 reads: CASSLKADHNYGYTF. The DNA reads as follows: TGTGCCAGCAGCTTGAAGGCCGACCATAACTATGGCTACACCTTC.